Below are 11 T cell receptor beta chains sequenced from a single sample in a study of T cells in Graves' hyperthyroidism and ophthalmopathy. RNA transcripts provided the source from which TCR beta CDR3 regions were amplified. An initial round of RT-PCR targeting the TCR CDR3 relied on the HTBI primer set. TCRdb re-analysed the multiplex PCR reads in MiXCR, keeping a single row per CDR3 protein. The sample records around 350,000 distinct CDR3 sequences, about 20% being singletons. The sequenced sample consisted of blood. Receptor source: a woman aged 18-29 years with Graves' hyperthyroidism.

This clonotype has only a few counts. The CDR3 region is CASSGGERTSGYTF. The CDR3 DNA reads TGCGCCAGCAGCGGGGGGGAGAGGACCAGTGGCTACACCTTC. V usage is TRBV5-1 and J usage is TRBJ1-2; D perhaps matches TRBD1 (5 bases). Looked up from germline, CDR1 is SGHRS and CDR2 is YFSETQ. Trimming shortened V by 4 bases and J by 7 bases, and 17 bases separated the two germline ends. This CDR3 contains 14 residues. The full variable domain, rest sourced from reference TRBV5-1 and TRBJ1-2, is KAGVTQTPRYLIKTRGQQVTLSCSPISGHRSVSWYQQTPGQGLQFLFEYFSETQRNKGNFPGRFSGRQFSNSRSEMNVSTLELGDSALYLCASSGGERTSGYTFGSGTRLTVV.

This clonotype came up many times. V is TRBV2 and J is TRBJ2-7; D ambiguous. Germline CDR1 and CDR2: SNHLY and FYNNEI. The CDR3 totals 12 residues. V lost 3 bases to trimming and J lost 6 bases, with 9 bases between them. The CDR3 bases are TGTGCCAGCAGTGACAGAATGCCCGAGCAGTACTTC. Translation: CASSDRMPEQYF.

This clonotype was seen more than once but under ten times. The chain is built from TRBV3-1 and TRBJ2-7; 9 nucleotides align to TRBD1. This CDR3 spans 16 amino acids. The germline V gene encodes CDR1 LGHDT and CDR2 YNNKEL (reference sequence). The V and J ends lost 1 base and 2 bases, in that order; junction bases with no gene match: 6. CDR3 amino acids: CASSQGYRGRAYEQYF. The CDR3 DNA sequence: TGTGCCAGCAGCCAAGGCTACAGGGGGCGGGCCTACGAGCAGTACTTC.

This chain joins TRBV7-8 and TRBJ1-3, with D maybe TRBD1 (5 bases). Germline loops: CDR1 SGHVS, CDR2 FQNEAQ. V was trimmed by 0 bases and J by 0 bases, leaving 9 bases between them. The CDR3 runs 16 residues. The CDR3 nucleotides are TGTGCCAGCAGCTTAGCTGTGGGGGGCTCTGGAAACACCATATATTTT. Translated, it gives CASSLAVGGSGNTIYF. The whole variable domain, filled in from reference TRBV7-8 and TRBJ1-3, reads GAGVSQSPRYKVAKRGQDVALRCDPISGHVSLFWYQQALGQGPEFLTYFQNEAQLDKSGLPSDRFFAERPEGSVSTLKIQRTQQEDSAVYLCASSLAVGGSGNTIYFGEGSWLTVV.

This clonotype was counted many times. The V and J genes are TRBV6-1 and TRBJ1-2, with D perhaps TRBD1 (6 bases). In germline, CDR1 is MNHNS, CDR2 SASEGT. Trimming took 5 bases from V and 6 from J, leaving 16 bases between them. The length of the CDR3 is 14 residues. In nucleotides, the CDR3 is TGTGCCAGCAGTAAAAGAGGGGGGATGGATGGCTACACCTTC. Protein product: CASSKRGGMDGYTF.

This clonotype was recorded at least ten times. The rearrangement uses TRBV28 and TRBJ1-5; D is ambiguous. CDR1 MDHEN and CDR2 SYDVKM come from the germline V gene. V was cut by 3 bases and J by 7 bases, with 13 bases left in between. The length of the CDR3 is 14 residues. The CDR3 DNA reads TGTGCCAGCAGTTTCGGAACGGGGAAACAGCCCCAGCATTTT. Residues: CASSFGTGKQPQHF.

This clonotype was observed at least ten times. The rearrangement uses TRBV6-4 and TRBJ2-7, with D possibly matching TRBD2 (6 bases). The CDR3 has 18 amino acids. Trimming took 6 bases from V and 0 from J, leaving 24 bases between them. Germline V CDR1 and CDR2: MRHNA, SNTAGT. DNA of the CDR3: TGTGCCAGCAGAAAAGGGCGGGGCTCCGGGACCATCTCCTACGAGCAGTACTTC. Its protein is CASRKGRGSGTISYEQYF.

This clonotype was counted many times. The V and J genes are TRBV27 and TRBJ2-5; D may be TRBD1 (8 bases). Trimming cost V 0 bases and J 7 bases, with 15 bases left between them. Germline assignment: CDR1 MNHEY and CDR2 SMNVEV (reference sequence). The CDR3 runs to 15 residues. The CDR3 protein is CASSLSATGGGTQYF. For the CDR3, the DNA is TGTGCCAGCAGTTTATCGGCAACAGGGGGGGGGACCCAGTACTTC.

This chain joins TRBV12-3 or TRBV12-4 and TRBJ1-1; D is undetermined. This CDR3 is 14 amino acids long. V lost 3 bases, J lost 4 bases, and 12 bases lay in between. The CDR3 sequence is CASSFTGYFTEAFF. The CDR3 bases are TGTGCCAGCAGTTTTACGGGGTATTTCACTGAAGCTTTCTTT.

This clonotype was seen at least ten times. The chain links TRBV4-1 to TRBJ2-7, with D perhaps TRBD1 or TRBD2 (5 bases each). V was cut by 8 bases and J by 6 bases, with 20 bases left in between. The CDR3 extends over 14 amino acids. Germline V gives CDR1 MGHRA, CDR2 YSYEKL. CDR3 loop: CASGPRGSPGEQYF. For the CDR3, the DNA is TGCGCCAGCGGACCACGGGGCTCCCCCGGCGAGCAGTACTTC.

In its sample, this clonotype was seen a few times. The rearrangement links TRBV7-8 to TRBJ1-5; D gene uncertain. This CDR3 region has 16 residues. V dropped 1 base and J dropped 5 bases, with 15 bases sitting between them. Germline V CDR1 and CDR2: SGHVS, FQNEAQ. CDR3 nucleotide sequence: TGTGCCAGCAGCTTAGTAGTGGGATTCGGGGATCAGCCCCAGCATTTT. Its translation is CASSLVVGFGDQPQHF. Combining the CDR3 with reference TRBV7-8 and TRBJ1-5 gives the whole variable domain GAGVSQSPRYKVAKRGQDVALRCDPISGHVSLFWYQQALGQGPEFLTYFQNEAQLDKSGLPSDRFFAERPEGSVSTLKIQRTQQEDSAVYLCASSLVVGFGDQPQHFGDGTRLSIL.